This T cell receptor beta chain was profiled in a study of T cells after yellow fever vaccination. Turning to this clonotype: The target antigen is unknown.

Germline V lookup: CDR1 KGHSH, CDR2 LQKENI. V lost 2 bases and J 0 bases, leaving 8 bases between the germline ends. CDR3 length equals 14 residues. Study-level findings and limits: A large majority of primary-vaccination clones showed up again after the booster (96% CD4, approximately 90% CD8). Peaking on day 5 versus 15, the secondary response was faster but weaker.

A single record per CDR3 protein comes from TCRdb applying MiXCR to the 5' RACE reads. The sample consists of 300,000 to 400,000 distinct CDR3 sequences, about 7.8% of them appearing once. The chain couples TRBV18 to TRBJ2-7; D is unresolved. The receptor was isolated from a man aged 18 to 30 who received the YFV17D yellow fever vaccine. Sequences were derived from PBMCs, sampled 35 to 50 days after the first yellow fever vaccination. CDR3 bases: TGTGCCAGCTCACCAGACATTAGCTCCTACGAGCAGTACTTC. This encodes CASSPDISSYEQYF.